The 28 T cell receptor beta chains reported below all come from one sample, sequenced in a study of post-analysis software for immune sequencing data (dated by TCRdb to between 2014 and 2016). What the work shows at the level of the full study, not this receptor alone: Significantly higher frequencies in patients than in controls were found for five TRBV segments, including TRBV5-6, TRBV5-1 and TRBV20-1.

Libraries were constructed by PCR. These reads were obtained on an Illumina HiSeq 2500. To reduce PCR and sequencing biases, unique molecular identifiers were incorporated into the TCR beta cDNA libraries. TCRdb's own reprocessing of the public reads used fastp at Q25 and MiXCR and kept productive beta chains. Rows with a matching CDR3 protein are joined into one entry that keeps the most common DNA and genes. In all, the sample holds about 620,000 distinct CDR3 sequences, and about 44% of those were seen once. Roughly 1.7% of the sample rests with the top ten. Their antigens are not known. Sample: blood. Receptors were obtained from a girl under 18 with multiple sclerosis.

V gene TRBV7-9 combines with J gene TRBJ2-1, with TRBD2 identical over 8 bases. Germline trimming cut 1 base from V and 2 bases from J; bases unmatched to any gene: 10. The CDR3 sequence is 18 residues long. From germline, CDR1 is SEHNR and CDR2 FQNEAQ (reference sequence). The CDR3 DNA is TGTGCCAGCAGCTTAGGGTCAGCGGGAGTAGGGGCCTACAATGAGCAGTTCTTC. This sequence encodes CASSLGSAGVGAYNEQFF.

Comments on this clonotype: One junction end does not reproduce the germline sequence, and a read error may be involved. V usage is TRBV12-3 or TRBV12-4 and J usage is TRBJ1-2; D might be TRBD1 (6 bases). This CDR3 comprises 14 residues. CDR3 amino acids: CTSSLGGRGYGYTF. The CDR3 coding sequence is TGTACCAGCAGTTTGGGGGGGCGAGGCTATGGCTACACCTTC.

This chain connects TRBV12-3 or TRBV12-4 to TRBJ1-1; TRBD1 agrees at 7 bases. Trimming cost V 7 bases and J 0 bases; bases outside gene matches: 5. The length of the CDR3 is 14 residues. CDR3 sequence (DNA): TGTGCCAGCACCCAGGGGGGGGTGAACACTGAAGCTTTCTTT. Amino acids: CASTQGGVNTEAFF.

The chain links TRBV7-2 to TRBJ1-6; TRBD1 is a possible D gene (6 bases). The CDR3 spans 15 residues. Germline V lookup: CDR1 SGHTA, CDR2 FQGNSA. V lost 5 bases and J lost 7, with 15 bases in between. CDR3 sequence: CASSLLGARNSPLHF. The CDR3 nucleotides are TGTGCCAGCAGCCTTCTGGGGGCCCGCAATTCACCCCTCCACTTT.

CDR3 sequence: CASSGGLAGTGTQYF. As DNA, the CDR3 is TGTGCCAGCAGTGGGGGACTAGCGGGAACGGGGACCCAGTACTTC. This chain connects TRBV12-3 or TRBV12-4 to TRBJ2-5; TRBD2 aligns across 13 bases. The CDR3 contains 15 residues. The J segment lost 7 bases and the V segment lost 5 bases, leaving 7 bases of the junction unmatched.

This clonotype appeared a few times. The chain couples TRBV7-9 to TRBJ2-5, with D perhaps TRBD2 (5 bases). The CDR3 contains 14 residues. V was cut by 7 bases and J by 4 bases, with 16 bases left in between. Germline CDR1 reads SEHNR; CDR2 reads FQNEAQ (reference sequence). CDR3 nucleotide sequence: TGTGCCAGCAACTCCTTGGGTGGAGGAGAGACCCAGTACTTC. This sequence encodes CASNSLGGGETQYF.

J is TRBJ2-3 and V is TRBV30; D is ambiguous. Trimming removed 0 bases from V and 4 bases from J, with 5 bases in between. This CDR3 has 12 residues. Germline-derived CDR1 and CDR2 are GTSNPN and SVGIG (reference sequence). Here the CDR3 reads CAWSVGADTQYF. In DNA, the CDR3 is TGTGCCTGGAGTGTGGGCGCAGATACGCAGTATTTT.

The CDR3 loop reads CSVRPVNTEAFF. The CDR3 DNA reads as TGCAGCGTCCGACCCGTGAACACTGAAGCTTTCTTT. The gene calls are TRBV29-1 and TRBJ1-1; the D is unclear. V was cut by 6 bases and J by 0 bases, with 8 bases left in between. The germline V gene has CDR1 SQVTM and CDR2 ANQGSEA. This CDR3 region has 12 residues.

As to this clonotype: A much larger clone is a single base away; this may be a read error. The CDR3 nucleotides read TGTGCCAGCAGATCCGGGACAGGGAACTATGGCTACACCTTC. Protein product: CASRSGTGNYGYTF. The rearrangement links TRBV6-5 to TRBJ1-2, with 9 bases matching TRBD1. This CDR3 region has 14 residues. Germline V gene data show CDR1 as MNHEY and CDR2 as SVGAGI. V was pared by 6 bases and J by 2 bases, with 4 bases of the junction left unmatched.

The chain uses TRBV5-5 and TRBJ2-1, with TRBD1 identical over 9 bases. The germline V gene encodes CDR1 SGHKS and CDR2 YYEKEE (reference sequence). The CDR3 totals 15 residues. With V trimmed by 4 bases and J by 2 bases, 4 bases remained unmatched. Here the CDR3 DNA reads TGTGCCAGCAGCATCCGGGACAGGGCCTACAATGAGCAGTTCTTC. Translated: CASSIRDRAYNEQFF. The full variable domain, in which reference TRBV5-5 and TRBJ2-1 provide the parts outside the CDR3, is DAGVTQSPTHLIKTRGQQVTLRCSPISGHKSVSWYQQVLGQGPQFIFQYYEKEERGRGNFPDRFSARQFPNYSSELNVNALLLGDSALYLCASSIRDRAYNEQFFGPGTRLTVL.

The chain combines TRBV9 with TRBJ2-6; D tentatively reads TRBD1 or TRBD2 (6 bases each). The CDR3 length is 16 residues. From germline, CDR1 is SGDLS and CDR2 YYNGEE. Trimming cost V 4 bases and J 2 bases, with 13 bases left between them. CDR3 sequence (DNA): TGTGCCAGCAGCTTTAGGGGGGATCCTGGGGCCAACGTCCTGACTTTC. Translation: CASSFRGDPGANVLTF. Full variable domain (missing parts from reference TRBV9 and TRBJ2-6): DSGVTQTPKHLITATGQRVTLRCSPRSGDLSVYWYQQSLDQGLQFLIQYYNGEERAKGNILERFSAQQFPDLHSELNLSSLELGDSALYFCASSFRGDPGANVLTFGAGSRLTVL.

The chain combines TRBV7-9 with TRBJ1-4; possibly TRBD1 for D (5 bases). The length of the CDR3 is 12 residues. From germline, CDR1 is SEHNR and CDR2 FQNEAQ (reference sequence). Trimming removed 5 bases from V and 9 bases from J, with 10 bases in between. The CDR3 DNA follows: TGTGCCAGCAGCCCCGAGGGGAAAAAACTGTTTTTT. Translated, it gives CASSPEGKKLFF. The variable domain in full, completed from reference TRBV7-9 and TRBJ1-4, reads DTGVSQNPRHKITKRGQNVTFRCDPISEHNRLYWYRQTLGQGPEFLTYFQNEAQLEKSRLLSDRFSAERPKGSFSTLEIQRTEQGDSAMYLCASSPEGKKLFFGSGTQLSVL.

This clonotype has a handful of counts. The junction departs from the called germline gene at one end, perhaps through a read error. The gene calls are TRBV18 and TRBJ1-1; no definite D call. CDR1 and CDR2 from the germline V gene are KGHSH and LQKENI. The CDR3 spans 15 residues. DNA for the CDR3: TGTGCCAACTCACCACCGTACAGAGGCTTATTAGAAGCTTTCTTT. This encodes CANSPPYRGLLEAFF.

The chain carries TRBV6-6 and TRBJ1-6; 7 bases map to TRBD1. CDR1 is MNHNY, CDR2 SVGAGI, per germline (reference sequence). There are 13 residues in the CDR3. Losses at the gene ends were 4 bases for V and 10 bases for J; bases not matched to a gene: 4. For the CDR3, the DNA is TGTGCCAGCAGTTCAGACAGGGCATCACCCCTCCACTTT. Translating it yields CASSSDRASPLHF.

There are a few counts of this clonotype. V is TRBV10-3 and J is TRBJ2-1, with TRBD2 matching 8 bases. Germline trimming cut 8 bases from V and 5 bases from J; bases unmatched to any gene: 8. The germline CDR1 and CDR2 sequences are ENHRY and SYGVKD. The CDR3 consists of 14 residues. This chain's CDR3 is CAIGREGADNEQFF. The CDR3 nucleotides are TGTGCCATCGGACGGGAGGGTGCCGACAATGAGCAGTTCTTC.

This clonotype has only a few counts. This chain links TRBV29-1 with TRBJ1-1, with D possibly being TRBD1 (6 bases). Trimming stripped 7 bases from V and 3 bases from J, with 12 bases between. The CDR3 is 12 amino acids. Germline loops: CDR1 SQVTM, CDR2 ANQGSEA. CDR3 DNA sequence: TGCAGCGAGGGACATCCGGACACTGAAGCTTTCTTT. As protein: CSEGHPDTEAFF. The whole variable domain, remainder taken from reference TRBV29-1 and TRBJ1-1, is SAVISQKPSRDICQRGTSLTIQCQVDSQVTMMFWYRQQPGQSLTLIATANQGSEATYESGFVIDKFPISRPNLTFSTLTVSNMSPEDSSIYLCSEGHPDTEAFFGQGTRLTVV.

This clonotype came up a few times. The genes are TRBV5-1 and TRBJ2-1; 9 bases are shared with TRBD1. Germline loops: CDR1 SGHRS, CDR2 YFSETQ. The CDR3 extends over 15 amino acids. V lost 0 bases to trimming and J lost 7 bases; unmatched junction nucleotides: 5. CDR3 sequence reads: CASSLGTGGPNEQFF. The CDR3 region has the DNA TGCGCCAGCAGCTTGGGCACAGGGGGCCCGAATGAGCAGTTCTTC.

This clonotype was recorded a few times. The V call is TRBV5-1, the J call TRBJ1-1, with 7 bases matching TRBD1. Losses at the gene ends were 3 bases for V and 3 bases for J; bases not matched to a gene: 11. CDR3 length: 16 amino acids. Germline V gives CDR1 SGHRS, CDR2 YFSETQ. The CDR3 region is CASSYGDRVGDTEAFF. The CDR3 coding sequence is TGCGCCAGCAGCTATGGAGACAGGGTTGGGGACACTGAAGCTTTCTTT.

There are a few counts of this clonotype. This chain joins TRBV10-3 and TRBJ1-1; maybe TRBD1 (6 bases). The V end was cut by 6 bases, the J end by 0 bases, with 11 bases between. The germline gives CDR1 ENHRY, CDR2 SYGVKD. CDR3 size: 14 residues. The CDR3 protein is CAIRWDTLNTEAFF. The CDR3 bases are TGTGCCATCAGGTGGGACACTTTGAACACTGAAGCTTTCTTT.

The chain has TRBV6-1 and TRBJ2-7; 7 positions match TRBD2. Trimming removed 2 bases from V and 7 bases from J; junction bases left unmatched: 14. The CDR3 spans 16 residues. The germline V gene encodes CDR1 MNHNS and CDR2 SASEGT. This CDR3 is CASSESGEGGYNEQYF. The CDR3, as DNA: TGTGCCAGCAGTGAAAGTGGGGAGGGAGGGTACAATGAGCAGTACTTC.

The chain combines TRBV5-5 with TRBJ2-3, with 9 bases that match TRBD2. V dropped 0 bases and J dropped 5; count of bases not matched to a gene: 7. The CDR3 contains 16 residues. CDR1 and CDR2 from the germline V gene are SGHKS and YYEKEE (reference sequence). CDR3 in DNA: TGTGCCAGCAGCTTGGAGTCTAGCGGGGAAGTAGATACGCAGTATTTT. This encodes CASSLESSGEVDTQYF.

This clonotype was counted once. This sequence joins TRBV9 and TRBJ2-4, with 7 bases identical to TRBD1. The germline V gene encodes CDR1 SGDLS and CDR2 YYNGEE. Trimming removed 4 bases from V and 0 bases from J; junction bases left unmatched: 7. The CDR3 spans 16 residues. CDR3 residues: CASSSRDSRAKNIQYF. The CDR3 DNA sequence: TGTGCCAGCAGCTCACGGGACAGTAGAGCCAAAAACATTCAGTACTTC.

The genes are TRBV3-1 and TRBJ2-3; D may be TRBD2 (6 bases). Germline-derived CDR1 and CDR2 are LGHDT and YNNKEL (reference sequence). Trimming took off 3 bases at V and 5 bases at J, with 18 bases between the two ends. This CDR3 is built from 16 residues. The CDR3 DNA follows: TGTGCCAGCAGCCAGACATGGCGGCGGAGGGAAGATACGCAGTATTTT. Its protein is CASSQTWRRREDTQYF.

The sample holds a few counts of this clonotype. J is TRBJ2-2 and V is TRBV12-3 or TRBV12-4, with a weak D call TRBD1 (5 bases). The CDR3 contains 14 residues. Trimming stripped 3 bases from V and 4 bases from J, with 9 bases between. The CDR3 spells CASSFRRATGELFF. The CDR3 DNA sequence: TGTGCCAGCAGTTTCCGCAGGGCCACCGGGGAGCTGTTTTTT.

This clonotype has a handful of counts. This sequence joins TRBV4-1 and TRBJ2-7; possibly TRBD1 or TRBD2 for D (6 bases each). The germline gives CDR1 MGHRA, CDR2 YSYEKL. There are 14 residues in the CDR3. Trimming took off 1 base at V and 6 bases at J, with 13 bases between the two ends. The DNA of the CDR3 is TGCGCCAGCAGCCAAGCGGGGGCCTCCGGCGAGCAGTACTTC. As protein: CASSQAGASGEQYF.

This clonotype turned up a few times. V is TRBV3-1 and J is TRBJ2-5, with D unresolved. Germline-derived CDR1 and CDR2 are LGHDT and YNNKEL (reference sequence). This CDR3 region has 13 residues. V was shortened by 1 base and J by 1 base, with 4 bases between the two germline ends. The CDR3 sequence: CASSQAGQETQYF. CDR3 DNA sequence: TGTGCCAGCAGCCAAGCAGGCCAAGAGACCCAGTACTTC.

The rearrangement joins TRBV12-3 or TRBV12-4 to TRBJ1-2; 9 positions agree with TRBD1. CDR3 length equals 14 residues. V was clipped by 7 bases and J by 2 bases; unmatched bases: 5. This CDR3 reads CASNNRGLNYGYTF. In DNA form, the CDR3 reads TGTGCCAGCAATAACAGGGGGCTGAACTATGGCTACACCTTC.

The rearrangement uses TRBV29-1 and TRBJ2-7; D possibly corresponds to TRBD1 (6 bases). This CDR3 spans 12 amino acids. V was pared by 5 bases and J by 1 base, with 9 bases between. Germline lookup yields CDR1 SQVTM and CDR2 ANQGSEA. As DNA, the CDR3 is TGCAGCGTTAACAGGGATTCCTACGAGCAGTACTTC. Translated: CSVNRDSYEQYF.